One and the same sample provided the 6 T cell receptor beta chains below, sequenced in a study of OX40 agonist ivuxolimab in advanced cancers. Clones were sequenced by immunoSEQ multiplex PCR, and TCRdb holds only the in-frame ones, with some missing. This table has roughly 75,000 clones, around nine tenths appearing once. Material: CD4+ or CD8+ T cells sorted from blood, obtained in a trial of the OX40 agonist ivuxolimab. The receptor source for this set is an adult with an advanced solid tumor such as melanoma, head and neck, liver or kidney cancer.

This clone was seen a handful of times. The chain employs TRBV7-2 and TRBJ2-7; TRBD2 aligns across 15 bases. Trimming took 4 bases from V and 0 from J; bases not matched to a gene: 10. The CDR3 runs 19 residues. From germline, CDR1 is SGHTA and CDR2 FQGNSA. CDR3 residues: CASSSNRGTSGRSSYEQYF. The DNA of the CDR3 is TGTGCCAGCAGCTCTAATAGGGGGACTAGCGGGAGGAGCTCCTACGAGCAGTACTTC.

CDR3 coding DNA: TGTGCCAGCAGCCTCGACAGGGTGGACAATGAGCAGTTCTTC. Protein: CASSLDRVDNEQFF. V gene TRBV7-7 combines with J gene TRBJ2-1; 7 nucleotides match TRBD1. The CDR3 runs to 14 residues. Germline V gives CDR1 SSHAT, CDR2 FNYEAQ (reference sequence). J gave up 5 bases and V 5 bases, and 6 bases lay outside the gene matches.

The chain links TRBV9 to TRBJ2-7; D may be TRBD1 or TRBD2 (5 bases each). The CDR3 consists of 13 residues. V shed 3 bases and J shed 6 bases, with 13 bases lying between them. CDR1 and CDR2 from the germline V gene are SGDLS and YYNGEE. Written as DNA, the CDR3 is TGTGCCAGCAGCGAAATTGGGGGAGTCGAGCAGTACTTC. Residues: CASSEIGGVEQYF.

The gene calls are TRBV19 and TRBJ1-1, with TRBD1 identical over 7 bases. Germline V lookup: CDR1 LNHDA, CDR2 SQIVND (reference sequence). The CDR3 sequence is 14 residues long. The V segment lost 7 bases and the J segment 1 base; nucleotides outside the gene matches: 6. This CDR3 is CASTQGVRNTEAFF. The CDR3 bases are TGTGCCAGTACCCAGGGGGTCCGGAACACTGAAGCTTTCTTT.

This clone was seen a few times. The chain combines TRBV4-1 with TRBJ2-7; D is undetermined. Per germline, CDR1 MGHRA and CDR2 YSYEKL. CDR3 length equals 13 residues. V lost 3 bases and J lost 10, with 16 bases in between. CDR3 in DNA: TGCGCCAGCAGCCAGGATACCAATTCAAGACAGTACTTC. Translation gives CASSQDTNSRQYF.

CDR3 residues: CASSLVGLATYEQYF. The DNA for the CDR3 is TGCGCCAGCAGCTTGGTGGGCTTGGCTACCTACGAGCAGTACTTC. This chain uses TRBV5-1 with TRBJ2-5; no clear D gene. The DNA matches TRBJ2-7 better at its end, which makes the J call doubtful. The germline CDR1 and CDR2 sequences are SGHRS and YFSETQ. The CDR3 spans 15 residues.